The 8 T cell receptor beta chains reported below all come from one sample, sequenced in a study of blood T cell repertoires in COVID-19. Here immunoSEQ multiplex PCR was the method, and the copy in TCRdb shows in-frame clones only, minus some. The table records 150,000 to 200,000 clones, about four fifths of them present only once. Input material: peripheral blood. Source of these receptors: a man aged 60-69 years with acute or convalescent COVID-19.

This chain uses TRBV24-1 with TRBJ2-1; D call uncertain. V dropped 6 bases and J dropped 0 bases, with 8 bases sitting between them. This CDR3 is built from 14 residues. Germline V gene lookup returns CDR1 KGHDR and CDR2 SFDVKD. The CDR3 bases are TGTGCCACCAGTAGCGCCAGCTCCTACAATGAGCAGTTCTTC. This encodes CATSSASSYNEQFF.

The chain is built from TRBV28 and TRBJ1-2, with D maybe TRBD1 (5 bases). The CDR3 sequence is 11 residues long. V shed 7 bases and J shed 6 bases, with 9 bases lying between them. Germline V lookup: CDR1 MDHEN, CDR2 SYDVKM. The CDR3 DNA is TGTGCCAGCATGGGGCGCGATGGCTACACCTTC. It translates to CASMGRDGYTF.

This clone was seen a handful of times. This chain links TRBV14 with TRBJ2-2; perhaps TRBD1 as D (6 bases). Germline V CDR1 and CDR2: SGHDN, FVKESK. The CDR3 has 17 amino acids. V lost 2 bases and J lost 5, with 18 bases in between. The CDR3 reads CASSQMLYREMTGELFF. The CDR3, as DNA: TGTGCCAGCAGCCAAATGCTCTACAGGGAGATGACCGGGGAGCTGTTTTTT.

The chain carries TRBV4-3 and TRBJ1-3; 9 bases fit TRBD1. V gave up 1 base and J gave up 0 bases; unmatched junction bases: 7. CDR1 and CDR2 from the germline V gene are LGHNA and YSLEER. The CDR3 has 18 residues. The CDR3, as DNA: TGCGCCAGCAGCCAAGTCACGAGGGGACAGGGCTCTGGAAACACCATATATTTT. Translated, it gives CASSQVTRGQGSGNTIYF.

This sequence joins TRBV11-1 and TRBJ1-5, with D possibly TRBD1 on 5 matching bases. The CDR3 is 15 residues long. The V end was cut by 1 base, the J end by 5 bases, with 12 bases between. Germline CDR1 and CDR2: SGHAT and FQDESV (reference sequence). This CDR3 is CASSLGAGLDQPQHF. In nucleotides, the CDR3 is TGTGCCAGCAGCTTAGGAGCGGGGCTGGATCAGCCCCAGCATTTT.

The chain has TRBV6-1 and TRBJ1-1, with 8 bases identical to TRBD1. The J segment lost 1 base and the V segment lost 4 bases, leaving 8 bases of the junction unmatched. This CDR3 region has 16 residues. CDR1 and CDR2 (germline): MNHNS, SASEGT. DNA for the CDR3: TGTGCCAGCAGTGCCCTACCTACAGGGGGGAACACTGAAGCTTTCTTT. It codes for CASSALPTGGNTEAFF.

This chain links TRBV2 with TRBJ2-7, with 7 bases that match TRBD2. J was trimmed by 5 bases and V by 6 bases; bases with no gene match: 13. There are 15 residues in the CDR3. CDR1 is SNHLY, CDR2 FYNNEI, per germline. The CDR3 nucleotides read TGTGCCAGCAGCCCCACTAGCGAGAGAAGCCACGAGCAGTACTTC. Translating it yields CASSPTSERSHEQYF.

Comments on this clone: At one end the junction does not follow the germline gene, possibly because of a read error. The genes are TRBV7-2 and TRBJ2-7; perhaps TRBD1 as D (5 bases). Germline assignment: CDR1 SGHTA and CDR2 FQGNSA. The CDR3 extends over 13 amino acids. The CDR3 region has the DNA TGTGCCAGCAGCTTCGGGCAGGGTTTTACTAAGGACTTC. Translation gives CASSFGQGFTKDF.